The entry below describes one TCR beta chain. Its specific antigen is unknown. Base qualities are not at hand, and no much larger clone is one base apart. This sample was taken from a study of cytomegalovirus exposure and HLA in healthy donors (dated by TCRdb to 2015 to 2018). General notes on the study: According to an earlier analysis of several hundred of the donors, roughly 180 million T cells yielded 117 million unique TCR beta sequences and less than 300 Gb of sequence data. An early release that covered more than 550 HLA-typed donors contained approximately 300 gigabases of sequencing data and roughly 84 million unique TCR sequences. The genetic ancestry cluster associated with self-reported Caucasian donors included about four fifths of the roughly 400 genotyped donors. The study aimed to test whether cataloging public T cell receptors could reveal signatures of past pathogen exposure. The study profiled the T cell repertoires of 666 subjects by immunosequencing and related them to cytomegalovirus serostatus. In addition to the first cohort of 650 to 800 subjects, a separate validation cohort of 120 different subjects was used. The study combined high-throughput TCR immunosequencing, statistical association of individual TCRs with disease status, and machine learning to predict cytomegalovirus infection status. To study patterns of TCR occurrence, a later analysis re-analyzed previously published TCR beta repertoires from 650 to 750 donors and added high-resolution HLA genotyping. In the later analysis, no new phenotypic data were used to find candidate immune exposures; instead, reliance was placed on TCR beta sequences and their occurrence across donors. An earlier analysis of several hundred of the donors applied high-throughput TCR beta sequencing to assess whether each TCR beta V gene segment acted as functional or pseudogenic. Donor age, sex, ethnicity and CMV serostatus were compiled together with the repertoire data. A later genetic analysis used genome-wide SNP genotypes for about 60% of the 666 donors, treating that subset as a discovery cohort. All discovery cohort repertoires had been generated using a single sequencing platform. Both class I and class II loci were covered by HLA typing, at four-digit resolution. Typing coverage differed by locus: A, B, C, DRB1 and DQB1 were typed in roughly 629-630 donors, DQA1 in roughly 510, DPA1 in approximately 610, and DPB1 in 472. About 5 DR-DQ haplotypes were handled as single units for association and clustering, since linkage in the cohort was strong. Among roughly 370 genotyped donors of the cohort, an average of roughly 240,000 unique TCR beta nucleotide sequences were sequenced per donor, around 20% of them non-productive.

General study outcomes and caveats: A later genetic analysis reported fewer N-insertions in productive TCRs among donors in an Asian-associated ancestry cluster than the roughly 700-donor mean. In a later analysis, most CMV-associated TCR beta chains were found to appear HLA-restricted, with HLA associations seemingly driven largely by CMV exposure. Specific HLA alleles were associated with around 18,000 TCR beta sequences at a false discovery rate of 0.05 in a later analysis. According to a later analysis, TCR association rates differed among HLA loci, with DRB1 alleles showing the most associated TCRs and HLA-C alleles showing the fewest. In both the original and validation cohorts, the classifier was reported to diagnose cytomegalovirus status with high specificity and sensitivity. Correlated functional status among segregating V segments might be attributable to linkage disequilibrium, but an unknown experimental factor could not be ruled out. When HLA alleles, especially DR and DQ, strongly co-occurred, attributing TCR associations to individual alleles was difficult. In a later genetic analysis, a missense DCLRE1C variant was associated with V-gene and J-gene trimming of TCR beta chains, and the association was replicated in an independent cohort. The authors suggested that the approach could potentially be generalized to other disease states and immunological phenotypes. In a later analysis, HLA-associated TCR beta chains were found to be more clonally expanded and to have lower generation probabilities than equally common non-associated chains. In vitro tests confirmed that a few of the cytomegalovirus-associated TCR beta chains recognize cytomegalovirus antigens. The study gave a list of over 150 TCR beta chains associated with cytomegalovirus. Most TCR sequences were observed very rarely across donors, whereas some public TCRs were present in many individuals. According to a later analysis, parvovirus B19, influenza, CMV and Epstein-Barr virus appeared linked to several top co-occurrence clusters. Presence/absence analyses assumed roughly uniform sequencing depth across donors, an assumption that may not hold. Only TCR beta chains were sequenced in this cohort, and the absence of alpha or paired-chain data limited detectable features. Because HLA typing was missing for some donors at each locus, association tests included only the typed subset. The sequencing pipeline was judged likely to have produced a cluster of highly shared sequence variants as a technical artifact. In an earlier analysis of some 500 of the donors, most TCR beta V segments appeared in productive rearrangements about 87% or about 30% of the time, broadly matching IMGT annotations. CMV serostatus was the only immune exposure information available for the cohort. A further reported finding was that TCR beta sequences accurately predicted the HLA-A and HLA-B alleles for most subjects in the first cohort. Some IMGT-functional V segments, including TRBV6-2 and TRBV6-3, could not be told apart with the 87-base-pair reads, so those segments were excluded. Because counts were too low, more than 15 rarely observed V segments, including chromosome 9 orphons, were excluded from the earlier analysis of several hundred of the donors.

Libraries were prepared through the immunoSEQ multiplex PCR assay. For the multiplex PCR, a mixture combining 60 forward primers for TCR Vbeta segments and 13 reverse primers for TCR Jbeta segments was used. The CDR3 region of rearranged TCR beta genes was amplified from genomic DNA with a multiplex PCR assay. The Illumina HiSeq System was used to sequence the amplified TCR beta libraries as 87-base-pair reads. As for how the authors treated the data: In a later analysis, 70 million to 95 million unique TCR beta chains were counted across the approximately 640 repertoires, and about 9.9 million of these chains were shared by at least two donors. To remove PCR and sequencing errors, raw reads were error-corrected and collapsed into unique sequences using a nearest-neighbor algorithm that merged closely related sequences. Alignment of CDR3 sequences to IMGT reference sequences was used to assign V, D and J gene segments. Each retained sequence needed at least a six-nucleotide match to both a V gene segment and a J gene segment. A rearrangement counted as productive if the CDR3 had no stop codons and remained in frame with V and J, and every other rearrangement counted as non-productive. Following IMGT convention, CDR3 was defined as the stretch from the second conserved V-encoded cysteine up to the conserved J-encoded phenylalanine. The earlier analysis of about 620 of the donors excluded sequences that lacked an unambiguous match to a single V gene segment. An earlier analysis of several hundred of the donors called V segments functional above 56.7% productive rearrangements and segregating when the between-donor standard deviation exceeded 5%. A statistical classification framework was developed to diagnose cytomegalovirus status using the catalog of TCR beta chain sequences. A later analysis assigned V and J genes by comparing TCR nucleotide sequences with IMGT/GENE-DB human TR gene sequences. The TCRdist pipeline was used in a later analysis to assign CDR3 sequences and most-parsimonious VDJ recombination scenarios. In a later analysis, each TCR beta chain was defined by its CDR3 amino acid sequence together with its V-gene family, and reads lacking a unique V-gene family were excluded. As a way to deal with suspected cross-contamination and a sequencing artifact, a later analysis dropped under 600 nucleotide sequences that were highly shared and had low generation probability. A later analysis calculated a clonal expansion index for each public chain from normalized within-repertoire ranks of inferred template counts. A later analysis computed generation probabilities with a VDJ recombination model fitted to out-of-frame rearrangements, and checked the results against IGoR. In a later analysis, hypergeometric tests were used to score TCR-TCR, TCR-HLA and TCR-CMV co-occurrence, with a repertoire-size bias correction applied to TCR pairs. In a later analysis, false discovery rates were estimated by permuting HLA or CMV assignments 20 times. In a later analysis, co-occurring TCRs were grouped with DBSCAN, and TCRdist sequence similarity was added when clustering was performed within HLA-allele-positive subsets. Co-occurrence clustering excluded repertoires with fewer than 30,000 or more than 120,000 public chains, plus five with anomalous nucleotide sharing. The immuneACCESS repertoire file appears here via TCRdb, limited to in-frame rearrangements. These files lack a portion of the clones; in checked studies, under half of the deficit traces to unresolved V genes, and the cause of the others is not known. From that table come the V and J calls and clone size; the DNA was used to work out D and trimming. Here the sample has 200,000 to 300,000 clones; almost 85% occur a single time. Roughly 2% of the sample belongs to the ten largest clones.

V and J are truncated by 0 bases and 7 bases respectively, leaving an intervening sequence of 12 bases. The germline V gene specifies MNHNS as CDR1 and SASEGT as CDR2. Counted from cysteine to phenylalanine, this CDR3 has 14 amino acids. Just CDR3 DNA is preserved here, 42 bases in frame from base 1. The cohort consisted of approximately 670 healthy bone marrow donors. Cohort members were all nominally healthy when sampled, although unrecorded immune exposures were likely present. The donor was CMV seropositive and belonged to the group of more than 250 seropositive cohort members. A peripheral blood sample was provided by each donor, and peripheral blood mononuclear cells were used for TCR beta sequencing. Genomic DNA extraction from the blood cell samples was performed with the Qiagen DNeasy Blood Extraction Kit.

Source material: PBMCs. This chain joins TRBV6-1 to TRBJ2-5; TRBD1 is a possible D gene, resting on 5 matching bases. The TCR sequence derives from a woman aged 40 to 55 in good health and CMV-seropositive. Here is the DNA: TGTGCCAGCAGTGAAGCCCCTGGTAGGGGGACCCAGTACTTC. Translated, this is CASSEAPGRGTQYF.